The source of this TCR beta chain is a study of cytomegalovirus exposure and HLA in healthy donors. The PCR made use of 60 Vbeta and 13 Jbeta primers. TCRdb's table, derived via immunoSEQ multiplex PCR, lists solely in-frame clones and lacks some. The repertoire holds 90,000 or so clones, roughly 82% seen once, with approximately 3.6% in the top ten. Regarding this clone: Antigen unknown.

Broader study findings: The classifier reportedly diagnosed cytomegalovirus status with high specificity and sensitivity.

The junction had 4 bases not matched to a gene; V was cut back by 4 bases and J by 5 bases. Germline V lookup: CDR1 SGHVS, CDR2 FQNEAQ. This CDR3 has 13 residues. The V call is TRBV7-8, the J call TRBJ2-5, with 7 bases lining up with TRBD1. Sequencing was done on a sample of PBMCs. This clonotype originated in a man between 25 and 39 years old in good health and CMV-seropositive. CDR3 bases: TGTGCCAGCAGCTATAGACAGGGCGAGACCCAGTACTTC. Encoded protein: CASSYRQGETQYF.